Included here is one T cell receptor beta chain sequence, with context. Its target is unknown. The CDR3 totals 16 residues. V gave up 0 bases and J gave up 2 bases, with 14 bases separating them. CDR1 and CDR2 from the germline V gene are SGHRS and YFSETQ. Sequenced by immunoSEQ multiplex PCR; TCRdb stores in-frame clones only, minus some. The table includes about 110,000 clones, roughly 92% detected once. The data are from a study of T cell responses to AZD1222 COVID-19 vaccine. Study findings and constraints: Every sample of the repertoires postdated the peak T cell response. At study baseline, merely five or six AZD1222 recipients were seropositive.

This specimen was peripheral blood, taken 28 days after the second AZD1222 dose. The rearrangement joins TRBV5-1 to TRBJ2-5; tentatively, D is TRBD2 (7 bases). The TCR comes from an adult who received the AZD1222 COVID-19 vaccine. Here the CDR3 reads CASSLAGAGAQETQYF. DNA of the CDR3: TGCGCCAGCAGCTTGGCAGGGGCGGGGGCGCAAGAGACCCAGTACTTC. Full variable domain (remainder filled in from reference TRBV5-1 and TRBJ2-5): KAGVTQTPRYLIKTRGQQVTLSCSPISGHRSVSWYQQTPGQGLQFLFEYFSETQRNKGNFPGRFSGRQFSNSRSEMNVSTLELGDSALYLCASSLAGAGAQETQYFGPGTRLLVL.